A selection of T cell receptor beta chains follows, all from one sample in a study of shared clonotypes between healthy human individuals. Produced via immunoSEQ multiplex PCR; TCRdb's table is partial and in-frame only. The table records some 580,000 clones, roughly 98% of them present only once. Sequenced sample: naive CD8+ T cells sorted from blood. These TCRs come from a man younger than 45 in good health. Each CDR3 is given with its conserved first and last residue. A row's size may be missing; if present it is once, few, many or a size class.

j_call: TRBJ2-4
clone_size: -
v_call: TRBV4-3
cdr3_aa: CASSQDRQALAKNIQYF

j_call: TRBJ2-1
clone_size: -
v_call: TRBV15
cdr3_aa: CATSRDRGLSNEQFF

j_call: TRBJ1-5
clone_size: -
v_call: TRBV21-1
cdr3_aa: CASNNRGSSNQPQHF

j_call: TRBJ2-3
clone_size: -
v_call: TRBV11-2
cdr3_aa: CASSKLSEGNTQYF

j_call: TRBJ2-7
clone_size: -
v_call: TRBV7-6
cdr3_aa: CASSLDPPERLVGAGEQYF

j_call: TRBJ1-5
clone_size: -
v_call: TRBV9
cdr3_aa: CASSVGGNGNQPQHF

j_call: TRBJ2-7
clone_size: -
v_call: TRBV9
cdr3_aa: CASSPSGSLLYEQYF

j_call: TRBJ1-3
clone_size: -
v_call: TRBV25-1
cdr3_aa: CASSEFGRADSGNTIYF

j_call: TRBJ2-5
clone_size: -
v_call: TRBV4-2
cdr3_aa: CASSPTASGDRYEETQYF

j_call: TRBJ2-7
clone_size: once
v_call: TRBV7-9
cdr3_aa: CASSFGLTPYEQYF

j_call: TRBJ2-3
clone_size: -
v_call: TRBV9
cdr3_aa: CASSVAGRPSTDTQYF

j_call: TRBJ1-1
clone_size: -
v_call: TRBV7-6
cdr3_aa: CASSSLPSPEAFF

j_call: TRBJ2-1
clone_size: once
v_call: TRBV15
cdr3_aa: CATSRDGGRTYNEQFF

j_call: TRBJ2-1
clone_size: -
v_call: TRBV27
cdr3_aa: CASSPSYNEQFF

j_call: TRBJ2-3
clone_size: -
v_call: TRBV25-1
cdr3_aa: CASSTHRGVNTYTQYF

j_call: TRBJ2-2
clone_size: -
v_call: TRBV9
cdr3_aa: CASSIEGGANKNTGELFF

j_call: TRBJ2-7
clone_size: -
v_call: TRBV27
cdr3_aa: CASRERDRALYEQYF

j_call: TRBJ2-1
clone_size: -
v_call: TRBV5-1
cdr3_aa: CASSLGTSGGDEQFF

j_call: TRBJ2-2
clone_size: -
v_call: TRBV7-9
cdr3_aa: CASSLSQGRPTNTGELFF

j_call: TRBJ2-5
clone_size: -
v_call: TRBV5-1
cdr3_aa: CASSGGTGGFPQETQYF

j_call: TRBJ2-7
clone_size: -
v_call: TRBV28
cdr3_aa: CASSSSVGRGSPPYEQYF

j_call: TRBJ2-1
clone_size: -
v_call: TRBV29-1
cdr3_aa: CSVEPPDSLEQFF

j_call: TRBJ2-1
clone_size: -
v_call: TRBV5-4
cdr3_aa: CASSFLGGPNEQFF

j_call: TRBJ2-5
clone_size: -
v_call: TRBV29-1
cdr3_aa: CSVEDLLGARTQYF

j_call: TRBJ2-1
clone_size: -
v_call: TRBV18
cdr3_aa: CATPSGSSYNEQFF

j_call: TRBJ2-7
clone_size: once
v_call: TRBV4-1
cdr3_aa: CASSQDMGSSYEQYF

j_call: TRBJ2-5
clone_size: -
v_call: TRBV9
cdr3_aa: CASSVGLAGSGETQYF

j_call: TRBJ1-2
clone_size: -
v_call: TRBV2
cdr3_aa: CASSRGQSGIYGYTF

j_call: TRBJ2-1
clone_size: -
v_call: TRBV18
cdr3_aa: CASSSTGLSYNEQFF

j_call: TRBJ2-1
clone_size: -
v_call: TRBV7-2
cdr3_aa: CASSLPRGETYNEQFF

j_call: TRBJ1-2
clone_size: -
v_call: TRBV28
cdr3_aa: CASSLRQSALGYTF

j_call: TRBJ2-3
clone_size: -
v_call: TRBV27
cdr3_aa: CASSSRTGRHVDTQYF

j_call: TRBJ1-1
clone_size: -
v_call: TRBV30
cdr3_aa: CAWDRGIWNTEAFF

j_call: TRBJ1-2
clone_size: -
v_call: TRBV29-1
cdr3_aa: CSVDGPTRTVNYGYTF

j_call: TRBJ1-5
clone_size: -
v_call: TRBV27
cdr3_aa: CASSPRTGQHNQPQHF

j_call: TRBJ2-7
clone_size: -
v_call: TRBV2
cdr3_aa: CASTGSYEQYF

j_call: TRBJ1-2
clone_size: -
v_call: TRBV12-5
cdr3_aa: CASGPNGEGPTIYGYTF

j_call: TRBJ2-7
clone_size: -
v_call: TRBV5-1
cdr3_aa: CASSLEGEAYEQYF

j_call: TRBJ2-1
clone_size: -
v_call: TRBV4-1
cdr3_aa: CASSQELGLRWINEQFF

j_call: TRBJ1-1
clone_size: -
v_call: TRBV6-1
cdr3_aa: CANSVSWGNTEAFF

j_call: TRBJ1-1
clone_size: -
v_call: TRBV7-9
cdr3_aa: CASSPEVGSTEAFF

j_call: TRBJ2-6
clone_size: -
v_call: TRBV10-2
cdr3_aa: CASSEGYSGANVLTF

j_call: TRBJ2-1
clone_size: -
v_call: TRBV27
cdr3_aa: CASSLTPVRVRFF

j_call: TRBJ2-3
clone_size: -
v_call: TRBV7-9
cdr3_aa: CASSLAMDTQYF

j_call: TRBJ2-7
clone_size: -
v_call: TRBV27
cdr3_aa: CASSLSGQSYEQYF

j_call: TRBJ1-1
clone_size: -
v_call: TRBV27
cdr3_aa: CASSPLGGDTEAFF

j_call: TRBJ1-2
clone_size: -
v_call: TRBV15
cdr3_aa: CATSSPLRQFYGYTF

j_call: TRBJ1-1
clone_size: -
v_call: TRBV27
cdr3_aa: CASSRGGTEAFF

j_call: TRBJ2-1
clone_size: -
v_call: TRBV4-2
cdr3_aa: CASSQTSPSSYNEQFF

j_call: TRBJ1-5
clone_size: -
v_call: TRBV4-1
cdr3_aa: CASSQGTPDQPQHF

j_call: TRBJ1-5
clone_size: -
v_call: TRBV7-2
cdr3_aa: CASSPKTVNSNQPQHF

j_call: TRBJ1-5
clone_size: -
v_call: TRBV19
cdr3_aa: CASSPPDRHQPQHF

j_call: TRBJ2-1
clone_size: -
v_call: TRBV6-1
cdr3_aa: CASTAGGFNEQFF

j_call: TRBJ2-3
clone_size: -
v_call: TRBV27
cdr3_aa: CASSLPAGEGTDTQYF